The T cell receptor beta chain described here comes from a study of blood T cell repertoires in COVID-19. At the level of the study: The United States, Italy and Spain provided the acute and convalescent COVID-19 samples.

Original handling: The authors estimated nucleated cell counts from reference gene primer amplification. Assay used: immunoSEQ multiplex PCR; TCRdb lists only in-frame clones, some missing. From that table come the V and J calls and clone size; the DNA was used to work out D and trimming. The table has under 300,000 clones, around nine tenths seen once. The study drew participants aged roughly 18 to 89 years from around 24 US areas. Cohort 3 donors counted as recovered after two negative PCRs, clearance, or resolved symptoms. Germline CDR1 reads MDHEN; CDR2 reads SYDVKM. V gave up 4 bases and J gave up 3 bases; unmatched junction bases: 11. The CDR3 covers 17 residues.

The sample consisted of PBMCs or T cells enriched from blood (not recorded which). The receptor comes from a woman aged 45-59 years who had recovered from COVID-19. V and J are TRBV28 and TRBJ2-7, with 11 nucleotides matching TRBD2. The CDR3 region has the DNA TGTGCCAGCAGTTCAGGTCTAGCGGGAGGAGGAGGCTACGAGCAGTACTTC. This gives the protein CASSSGLAGGGGYEQYF.